This paragraph covers one TCR beta chain sequence. Sequencing targeted TCR beta in blood CD8+ and CD4+ T cells. Reverse transcription of about 0.5 to 1 ug RNA used random hexamers. TCRdb redid the calling of the immunoSEQ multiplex PCR reads with MiXCR, one entry per CDR3 protein. This sample yields some 170,000 distinct CDR3 sequences, of which less than 95% are seen a single time; 0.085% to 0.11% belongs to the top ten. V shed 7 bases and J 4 bases; nucleotides not matched to a gene: 7. The CDR3 contains 14 residues. Germline CDR1 and CDR2: MGHDK and SYGVNS. The data stem from a study of CD8 T cells in Susac syndrome.

Sequencing was done on a sample of CD4+ T cells from PBMCs. The receptor was derived from a human donor in good health. This chain joins TRBV25-1 and TRBJ1-1, with 9 bases lining up with TRBD1. The DNA for the CDR3 is TGTGCCAGCACTTCCCCACAGGGGGCCACTGAAGCTTTCTTT. Protein sequence: CASTSPQGATEAFF.